Ten or more counts support the clone carrying this T cell receptor (beta chain). Antigen specificity is unknown. A second roughly 7 to 12 cycle PCR used barcoded and J-beta primers. MiXCR was run by TCRdb on the 5' RACE reads, yielding one entry per CDR3 protein. The sample contains approximately 900,000 distinct CDR3 sequences, approximately 49% of which appear only once. These data come from a study of blood T cells in healthy people across ages. Findings of the study overall: Age brought a roughly linear fall in TCR beta diversity measured per million T cells.

Sequencing input: blood. The TCR was taken from a man under 40 in good health.

CDR3 protein: CASSPPGAYNEQFF. The CDR3 DNA is TGTGCCAGCAGTCCTCCGGGGGCTTACAATGAGCAGTTCTTC. The rearrangement joins TRBV12-3 or TRBV12-4 to TRBJ2-1; D possibly uses TRBD1 or TRBD2 (6 bases each). The V end lost 5 bases, the J end lost 4 bases, and 12 bases lay between the germline ends. The CDR3 runs to 14 residues.